A selection of T cell receptor beta chains follows, all from one sample in a study of T cell responses to AZD1222 COVID-19 vaccine. Sequencing used immunoSEQ multiplex PCR; TCRdb keeps in-frame clones, though not all of them. The sample has under 300,000 clones; 90% to 95% are singletons. This specimen was peripheral blood, taken on day 0 of AZD1222 vaccination. These receptors were collected from an adult in good health. The CDR3 runs from the conserved cysteine through the conserved F or W. Fields, in order: D gene, clone size, V gene, J gene, CDR3 protein, CDR3 DNA. The D gene is left open where the match is weak. Size is omitted from some rows. Given values are once, few, many or a class for expanded clones.

D: NA; size: NA; V: TRBV4-3; J: TRBJ2-2; CDR3: CASSQGTGELFF; DNA: TGCGCCAGCAGCCAAGGGACCGGGGAGCTGTTTTTT
D: NA; size: NA; V: TRBV6-1; J: TRBJ2-1; CDR3: CASSEASNRNEQFF; DNA: TGTGCCAGCAGTGAGGCTAGTAATAGGAATGAGCAGTTCTTC
D: NA; size: NA; V: TRBV21-1; J: TRBJ1-5; CDR3: CASSKADQPQHF; DNA: TGTGCCAGCAGCAAAGCCGATCAGCCCCAGCATTTT
D: TRBD1; size: NA; V: TRBV6-1; J: TRBJ1-2; CDR3: CASSFRDSAFEGYTF; DNA: TGTGCCAGCAGCTTTAGGGACAGCGCTTTTGAGGGCTACACCTTC
D: NA; size: NA; V: TRBV28; J: TRBJ1-1; CDR3: CASSSVNTEAFF; DNA: TGTGCCAGCAGTTCAGTGAACACTGAAGCTTTCTTT
D: NA; size: NA; V: TRBV5-8; J: TRBJ2-1; CDR3: CASRYYNEQFF; DNA: TGTGCCAGCAGATACTACAATGAGCAGTTCTTC
D: NA; size: NA; V: TRBV21-1; J: TRBJ1-5; CDR3: CALGAPADQPQHF; DNA: TGTGCTTTGGGGGCACCCGCTGATCAGCCCCAGCATTTT
D: NA; size: NA; V: TRBV3-1/TRBV3-2; J: TRBJ2-2; CDR3: CASSQDGGATTGELFF; DNA: TGTGCCAGCAGCCAAGATGGAGGGGCGACCACCGGGGAGCTGTTTTTT
D: TRBD1; size: NA; V: TRBV3-1/TRBV3-2; J: TRBJ1-1; CDR3: CASSQEDRGPEAFF; DNA: TGTGCCAGCAGCCAAGAGGACAGGGGCCCTGAAGCTTTCTTT
D: NA; size: few; V: TRBV7-6; J: TRBJ1-1; CDR3: CASRGIGSNTEAFF; DNA: TGTGCCAGCAGGGGGATTGGTAGTAACACTGAAGCTTTCTTT
D: NA; size: NA; V: TRBV2; J: TRBJ2-1; CDR3: CASSGSYYNEQFF; DNA: TGTGCCAGCAGTGGGTCCTACTACAATGAGCAGTTCTTC
D: NA; size: NA; V: TRBV27; J: TRBJ1-1; CDR3: CATHRTVKNTEAFF; DNA: TGTGCCACCCACCGGACAGTCAAGAACACTGAAGCTTTCTTT
D: NA; size: once; V: TRBV4-3; J: TRBJ2-7; CDR3: CASSQGKRYSYEQYF; DNA: TGCGCCAGCAGCCAAGGCAAGAGATACTCCTACGAGCAGTACTTC
D: TRBD2; size: NA; V: TRBV6-5; J: TRBJ2-7; CDR3: CASSTREGEPYEQYF; DNA: TGTGCCAGCAGTACTCGGGAGGGGGAACCATACGAGCAGTACTTC
D: NA; size: once; V: TRBV7-2; J: TRBJ1-6; CDR3: CASSLRNNSPLHF; DNA: TGTGCCAGCAGCCTTCGAAATAATTCACCCCTCCACTTT
D: NA; size: NA; V: TRBV24-1; J: TRBJ1-4; CDR3: CAGRTNEKLFF; DNA: TGTGCCGGGCGGACTAATGAAAAACTGTTTTTT
D: NA; size: NA; V: TRBV7-7; J: TRBJ2-2; CDR3: CASSPHRVNTGELFF; DNA: TGTGCTAGCAGCCCTCACAGGGTGAACACCGGGGAGCTGTTTTTT
D: TRBD2; size: NA; V: TRBV2; J: TRBJ2-6; CDR3: CASSSRTSGAGANVLTF; DNA: TGTGCCAGCAGTTCGCGGACTAGCGGGGCTGGGGCCAACGTCCTGACTTTC
D: NA; size: NA; V: TRBV11-2; J: TRBJ2-7; CDR3: CASSLIHEQYF; DNA: TGTGCCAGCAGCTTGATCCACGAGCAGTACTTC
D: NA; size: NA; V: TRBV4-2; J: TRBJ2-3; CDR3: CASSQVRGPEGPTDTQYF; DNA: TGTGCCAGCAGCCAAGTCAGGGGCCCAGAGGGCCCCACAGATACGCAGTATTTT
D: NA; size: NA; V: TRBV6-6; J: TRBJ1-5; CDR3: CASRAYSNQPQHF; DNA: TGTGCCAGCAGGGCTTATAGCAATCAGCCCCAGCATTTT
D: NA; size: NA; V: TRBV4-1; J: TRBJ2-1; CDR3: CASSQDWLVSYNEQFF; DNA: TGCGCCAGCAGCCAAGATTGGCTAGTATCCTACAATGAGCAGTTCTTC
D: TRBD1; size: NA; V: TRBV9; J: TRBJ2-7; CDR3: CASSEGDRGYEQYF; DNA: TGTGCCAGCAGCGAGGGGGACAGGGGGTACGAGCAGTACTTC
D: NA; size: NA; V: TRBV19; J: TRBJ1-5; CDR3: CASSKGIQPQHF; DNA: TGTGCCAGTAGTAAGGGGATCCAGCCCCAGCATTTT
D: NA; size: once; V: TRBV6-5; J: TRBJ1-6; CDR3: CASSYTQGRNSPLHF; DNA: TGTGCCAGCAGTTACACACAGGGTCGTAATTCACCCCTCCACTTT
D: NA; size: NA; V: TRBV18; J: TRBJ2-7; CDR3: CASSPGSEGYEQYF; DNA: TGTGCCAGCTCACCTGGGTCGGAAGGCTACGAGCAGTACTTC
D: NA; size: NA; V: TRBV30; J: TRBJ1-6; CDR3: CAWSGTLKDSPLHF; DNA: TGTGCCTGGAGTGGGACATTAAAAGATTCACCCCTCCACTTT
D: TRBD1; size: NA; V: TRBV11-3; J: TRBJ1-1; CDR3: CASSLGREQGGLNTEAFF; DNA: TGTGCCAGCAGCTTGGGGAGGGAGCAGGGGGGCCTGAACACTGAAGCTTTCTTT
D: NA; size: NA; V: TRBV6-1; J: TRBJ1-5; CDR3: CASSEAQPQHF; DNA: TGTGCCAGCAGTGAGGCGCAGCCCCAGCATTTT
D: TRBD2; size: NA; V: TRBV18; J: TRBJ2-7; CDR3: CASSPPYSGSAYEQYF; DNA: TGTGCCAGCTCACCACCTTATAGCGGGAGTGCATACGAGCAGTACTTC
D: NA; size: NA; V: TRBV5-4; J: TRBJ2-7; CDR3: CASSVPGQRAYEQYF; DNA: TGTGCCAGCAGCGTCCCGGGACAACGAGCCTACGAGCAGTACTTC
D: TRBD1; size: NA; V: TRBV28; J: TRBJ1-4; CDR3: CASKWTGSNEKLFF; DNA: TGTGCCAGCAAATGGACAGGGTCTAATGAAAAACTGTTTTTT
D: NA; size: NA; V: TRBV6-2/TRBV6-3; J: TRBJ2-3; CDR3: CASSRPWAGKTTTDTQYF; DNA: TGTGCCAGCAGCCGCCCTTGGGCAGGGAAAACTACCACAGATACGCAGTATTTT
D: NA; size: NA; V: TRBV5-1; J: TRBJ2-2; CDR3: CASSLVVGANTGELFF; DNA: TGCGCCAGCAGCTTGGTGGTGGGGGCCAACACCGGGGAGCTGTTTTTT
D: TRBD1; size: NA; V: TRBV19; J: TRBJ2-5; CDR3: CASSITGEWETQYF; DNA: TGTGCCAGTAGTATAACAGGGGAGTGGGAGACCCAGTACTTC
D: TRBD1; size: NA; V: TRBV5-4; J: TRBJ2-2; CDR3: CASSKMTGSLFYTGELFF; DNA: TGTGCCAGCAGTAAGATGACAGGGAGTTTGTTTTACACCGGGGAGCTGTTTTTT
D: NA; size: NA; V: TRBV28; J: TRBJ1-2; CDR3: CASSLGQLIGGYTF; DNA: TGTGCCAGCAGTTTAGGACAGCTCATTGGTGGCTACACCTTC
D: TRBD1; size: NA; V: TRBV2; J: TRBJ1-3; CDR3: CATRRDSLISGNTIYF; DNA: TGTGCCACACGCCGGGACAGTCTTATCTCTGGAAACACCATATATTTT
D: NA; size: NA; V: TRBV7-8; J: TRBJ1-3; CDR3: CASSLGLGAGNTIYF; DNA: TGTGCCAGCAGCTTAGGTTTGGGCGCGGGAAACACCATATATTTT
D: TRBD1; size: NA; V: TRBV9; J: TRBJ1-4; CDR3: CASSVGQGGEKLFF; DNA: TGTGCCAGCAGCGTCGGACAGGGGGGTGAAAAACTGTTTTTT
D: NA; size: once; V: TRBV7-3; J: TRBJ1-3; CDR3: CASSLNSGTGNTIYF; DNA: TGTGCCAGCAGCTTAAACTCGGGAACGGGAAACACCATATATTTT
D: NA; size: NA; V: TRBV6-2/TRBV6-3; J: TRBJ2-1; CDR3: CASSQDRIYNEQFF; DNA: TGTGCCAGCAGCCAAGATAGGATATACAATGAGCAGTTCTTC